The TCR beta chain under discussion was sequenced for a study of cytomegalovirus exposure and HLA in healthy donors. Study observations and caveats: It was taken for granted in presence/absence analyses that sequencing depth across donors was roughly uniform. Earlier findings revealed that most TCR beta V segments proved productive either about 87% or about 30% of the time. Relative to the approximately 630-donor mean, N-insertions were reportedly fewer in an Asian-associated ancestry cluster in a later analysis.

CDR1 is SGDLS and CDR2 is YYNGEE in the germline V gene. V was clipped by 4 bases and J by 2 bases; unmatched bases: 5. The CDR3 extends over 16 amino acids. This clone was seen a few times. Its antigen remains unknown. 60 Vbeta and 13 Jbeta primers were used in PCR. TCRdb's copy holds only in-frame clones and misses some; the assay was immunoSEQ multiplex PCR. Of 100,000 to 150,000 clones in the sample, 60% to 80% were seen once. The sample comprised PBMCs. The receptor was isolated from a woman between 45 and 60 years old in good health and CMV-seronegative. The V gene is TRBV9, the J gene TRBJ2-2; 10 positions match TRBD1. This CDR3 is CASSLTGGPNTGELFF. The CDR3 DNA reads TGTGCCAGCAGCCTGACAGGGGGCCCTAACACCGGGGAGCTGTTTTTT.